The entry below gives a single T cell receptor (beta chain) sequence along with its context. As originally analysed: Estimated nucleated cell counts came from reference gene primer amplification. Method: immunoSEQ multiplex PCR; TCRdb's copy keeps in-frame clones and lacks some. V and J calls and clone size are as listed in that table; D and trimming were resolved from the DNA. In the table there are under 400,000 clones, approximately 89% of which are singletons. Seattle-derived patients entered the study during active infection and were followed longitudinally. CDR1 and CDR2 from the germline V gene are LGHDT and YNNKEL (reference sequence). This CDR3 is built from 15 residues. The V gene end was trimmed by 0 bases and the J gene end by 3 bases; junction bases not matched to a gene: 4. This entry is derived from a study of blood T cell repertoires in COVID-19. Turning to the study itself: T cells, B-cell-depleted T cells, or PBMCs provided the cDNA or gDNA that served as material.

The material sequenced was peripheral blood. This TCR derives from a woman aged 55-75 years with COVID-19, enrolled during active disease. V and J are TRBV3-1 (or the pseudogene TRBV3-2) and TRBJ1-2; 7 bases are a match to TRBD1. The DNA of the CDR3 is TGTGCCAGCAGCCAAGATAGTACAGGGGACTATGGCTACACCTTC. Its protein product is CASSQDSTGDYGYTF.